This entry describes one T cell receptor beta chain. Its antigen is unidentified. Oncomine TCR Beta short-read sequencing was applied to DNA from cultured CD4+ T cells. Each CDR3 protein is one row after TCRdb ran MiXCR on the PCR reads. The sample lists fewer than 20,000 distinct CDR3 sequences, about 45% occurring once. Time point meaning: late sampling 161 to 241 days after vaccination in a few convalescent patients. Treatment given: approximately 10-day PBMC culture with coronavirus spike peptide pools or control peptides (ViraFEST assay). This sample is drawn from a study of vaccination and CD4 T cells after COVID-19. V lost 5 bases and J lost 3; bases outside the gene matches: 4. CDR1 and CDR2 from the germline V gene are MNHEY and SMNVEV (reference sequence). This CDR3 region has 13 residues.

The rearrangement links TRBV27 to TRBJ2-7; 7 positions agree with TRBD1. This specimen consisted of CD4+ T cells from blood, cultured in vitro, obtained about 7 months after SARS-CoV-2 vaccination. The sequence was obtained from a human donor who had recovered from COVID-19. The CDR3 DNA reads as TGTGCCAGCAGTCCCGGACAGGTCTACGAGCAGTACTTC. The encoded protein is CASSPGQVYEQYF.